This record looks at one T cell receptor beta chain sequence and its context. These data come from a study of blood T cell repertoires in COVID-19. Clones were sequenced by immunoSEQ multiplex PCR, and TCRdb holds only the in-frame ones, with some missing. The top ten hold 4.4% of the sample, which has about 170,000 clones, roughly 85% seen once. The clonotype originates from a woman between 45 and 65 years old who had recovered from COVID-19. The specimen sequenced was PBMCs or T cells enriched from blood (not recorded which).

The CDR3 reads CASGSSGTGYGYTF. DNA for the CDR3: TGTGCTAGTGGTTCGTCCGGGACAGGGTATGGCTACACCTTC. V and J are TRBV12-5 and TRBJ1-2; 9 nucleotides align to TRBD1. Germline lookup yields CDR1 LGHNT and CDR2 FRNRAP. CDR3 length: 14 residues. The junction had 5 bases not matched to a gene; V was cut back by 4 bases and J by 5 bases.